Here is one TCR beta chain with its context. Data came from immunoSEQ multiplex PCR; TCRdb stores just in-frame clones and leaves some out. The table lists approximately 98,000 clones, about 90% of them singletons, with less than 2.5% in the top ten. This sample was included in a study of T cell changes during pregnancy in multiple sclerosis. CDR1 is SGHVS, CDR2 FNYEAQ, per germline. The CDR3 has 16 residues. The ends lost 1 base at V and 4 bases at J; junction bases unmatched: 9. The receptor was isolated from a female donor in good health, enrolled as a control in a pregnancy study. V gene TRBV7-6 combines with J gene TRBJ2-5; 7 bases are a match to TRBD1. This material consisted of peripheral blood, taken after pregnancy. The CDR3 sequence: CASSLGTGIPGETQYF. DNA of the CDR3: TGTGCCAGCAGCTTAGGGACAGGCATCCCCGGAGAGACCCAGTACTTC. Drawing the rest from reference TRBV7-6 and TRBJ2-5, the complete variable domain is GAGVSQSPRYKVTKRGQDVALRCDPISGHVSLYWYRQALGQGPEFLTYFNYEAQQDKSGLPNDRFSAERPEGSISTLTIQRTEQRDSAMYRCASSLGTGIPGETQYFGPGTRLLVL.